Below, one T cell receptor beta chain is given with its context. Its antigen remains unidentified. One base away there is no much larger clone; base qualities are not given. The intended sense of this specimen's time point label: pre-pandemic baseline sample and day 111 after first positive SARS-CoV-2 test. Sequencing relied on an Illumina MiSeq. Profiling of the peripheral T cell repertoire targeted human TCRbeta genes. Regarding the original processing steps: Differential clonotype abundance was tested with beta-binomial modelling to account for variability over time. Clonotypes that had expanded were screened against the ImmuneCODE reference database of SARS-CoV-2-associated TCRs and mapped onto regions of the viral genome. Further repertoire analyses covered TRBV gene usage, CDR3 length, CDR3 amino acid overlap between time points, clonotype abundance distributions and Jaccard similarity. The public sequencing data were trimmed at Q25 with fastp and processed into clonotypes with MiXCR by TCRdb, which kept only in-frame beta chains. Each CDR3 protein gets just one entry, which takes the most common genes and DNA from the rows behind it. The V and J calls here are based on TCRdb, not the publication. This sample lists fewer than 250,000 distinct CDR3 sequences; 25% to 35% were detected once. The ten largest clonotypes hold 7% to 8% of the sample.

Taken from cysteine to phenylalanine, the CDR3 has 17 residues. Only CDR3 DNA remains: 51 bases, in frame from the first base. Relative to germline, V is 0 bases shorter and J is 4 bases shorter, with 17 bases between their ends. The germline V gene provides CDR1 MGHRA and CDR2 YSYEKL. This record belongs to a study of kidney transplant recipient with SARS-CoV-2 infection (dated by TCRdb to the early 2020s). The clonotype was recovered from a male patient aged 25 to 39 who had COVID-19 and was a kidney transplant recipient. In transplant recipients, some T cells may be of donor rather than host origin. The sequencing used a blood sample, collected at baseline and on roughly day 120 from a kidney transplant recipient. This sequence uses TRBV4-1 and TRBJ2-3; the D gene could be either TRBD1 or TRBD2, each agreeing at 6 bases. CDR3 reads: CASSQEGGGQRSDTQYF. The nucleotide sequence is given as TGCGCCAGCAGCCAAGAGGGGGGCGGGCAGCGTTCAGATACGCAGTATTTT.